Listed below are T cell receptor beta chains from one sample, sequenced in a study of T cell changes during pregnancy in multiple sclerosis. The data were produced by immunoSEQ multiplex PCR, yet TCRdb's version contains in-frame clones alone and is incomplete. The sample records tens of thousands of clones, roughly 93% being singletons. This specimen was peripheral blood, taken in the second trimester of pregnancy. The receptors derive from a female donor with multiple sclerosis, enrolled in a pregnancy study. CDR3s include the opening cysteine and the closing phenylalanine or tryptophan. Each record gives: clone size, D gene, V gene, J gene, CDR3 protein, CDR3 DNA. The D gene is left open where the match is weak. Part of the rows lack a size; the others show once, few, many or a class for expanded clones.

-	TRBD1	TRBV2	TRBJ2-3	CASSPYKGGRDTQYF	TGTGCCAGCAGTCCTTACAAAGGGGGCCGAGATACGCAGTATTTT
few	-	TRBV4-1	TRBJ1-1	CASSQVRNTEAFF	TGCGCCAGCAGCCAAGTCAGGAACACTGAAGCTTTCTTT
-	-	TRBV5-7	TRBJ1-1	CARRKTTEAFF	TGTGCTAGGCGGAAGACGACTGAAGCTTTCTTT
once	-	TRBV25-1	TRBJ2-5	CASSGETQYF	TGTGCCAGCAGCGGAGAGACCCAGTACTTC
-	-	TRBV5-4	TRBJ2-3	CASSVGGGGASTDTQYF	TGTGCCAGCAGCGTGGGGGGCGGTGGTGCTAGCACAGATACGCAGTATTTT
-	-	TRBV19	TRBJ1-1	CATGSGGVTEAFF	TGTGCCACCGGGTCGGGGGGGGTCACTGAAGCTTTCTTT
-	-	TRBV27	TRBJ2-1	CASSLIGVHEQFF	TGTGCCAGCAGTTTAATCGGGGTCCATGAGCAGTTCTTC
-	TRBD2	TRBV7-9	TRBJ2-3	CASSTSGSTDTQYF	TGTGCCAGCAGCACTAGCGGGAGTACAGATACGCAGTATTTT
once	TRBD2	TRBV7-2	TRBJ2-5	CASRGTSRIAETQYF	TGTGCCAGCAGGGGGACTAGCAGGATAGCGGAGACCCAGTACTTC
-	TRBD1	TRBV28	TRBJ2-7	CASRTGGHYEQYF	TGTGCCAGCAGGACAGGGGGGCACTACGAGCAGTACTTC
-	TRBD2	TRBV2	TRBJ2-1	CASSESGIPPDEQFF	TGTGCCAGCAGTGAAAGCGGGATTCCCCCGGATGAGCAGTTCTTC